These 27 T cell receptor beta chains share one sample of origin, sequenced in a study of T cell responses to AZD1222 COVID-19 vaccine. Measured with immunoSEQ multiplex PCR; TCRdb has only the in-frame clones, and not every one. The sample records some 80,000 clones, about 87% being singletons. The sequenced sample was peripheral blood, obtained 28 days after the second dose of the MenACWY control vaccine. Source of these receptors: an adult who received the MenACWY meningococcal vaccine as a control.

The V call is TRBV6-5, the J call TRBJ1-1; 8 positions agree with TRBD1. CDR3 length: 14 residues. The germline V gene has CDR1 MNHEY and CDR2 SVGAGI. V gave up 0 bases and J gave up 11 bases; unmatched junction bases: 8. The CDR3 region is CASSYSQGAQNAFF. CDR3 DNA: TGTGCCAGCAGTTACTCCCAGGGGGCGCAGAATGCTTTCTTT.

The genes are TRBV7-2 and TRBJ2-7; TRBD1 matches at 7 bases. This CDR3 is 14 amino acids long. In germline, CDR1 is SGHTA, CDR2 FQGNSA. J lost 5 bases, V lost 6 bases, and 10 bases had no gene match. CDR3 nucleotides: TGTGCCAGCAGATTGACAGGGATAAGCAACGAGCAGTACTTC. It translates to CASRLTGISNEQYF.

The chain employs TRBV5-6 and TRBJ1-2; 8 nucleotides agree with TRBD1. The V and J ends lost 2 bases and 8 bases, in that order; junction bases with no gene match: 5. This CDR3 has 13 residues. Germline lookup yields CDR1 SGHDT and CDR2 YYEEEE. The CDR3 DNA sequence: TGTGCCAGCAGCTTCGGACAGGGCCCCGGCTACACCTTC. It encodes CASSFGQGPGYTF.

The chain links TRBV7-8 to TRBJ1-1; D perhaps matches TRBD1 (5 bases). V was shortened by 2 bases and J by 3 bases, with 10 bases between the two germline ends. The CDR3 consists of 14 residues. In germline, CDR1 is SGHVS, CDR2 FQNEAQ. DNA of the CDR3: TGTGCCAGCAGCTTAAGGGGAGGGGACACTGAAGCTTTCTTT. Protein: CASSLRGGDTEAFF.

The DNA of the CDR3 is TGCGCCAGCAGCGAATCCCCGGGACAGGGGTTCCACGAGCAGTACTTC. Amino acid sequence: CASSESPGQGFHEQYF. The chain employs TRBV5-1 and TRBJ2-7; 10 bases line up with TRBD1. Germline CDR1 and CDR2: SGHRS and YFSETQ. This CDR3 has 16 amino acids. J lost 5 bases, V lost 4 bases, and 12 bases had no gene match.

The rearrangement links TRBV18 to TRBJ1-5; D remains ambiguous. The CDR3 runs to 15 residues. Per germline, CDR1 KGHSH and CDR2 LQKENI. The V gene lost 5 bases and the J gene lost 3 bases, with 14 bases spanning the gap. CDR3 in amino acids: CASSFLPGNNQPQHF. In DNA form, the CDR3 reads TGTGCCAGCTCATTCTTACCGGGAAACAATCAGCCCCAGCATTTT.

This clone has more than one count but fewer than ten. The rearrangement joins TRBV24-1 to TRBJ2-2; the D is unclear. This CDR3 contains 15 residues. The germline V gene encodes CDR1 KGHDR and CDR2 SFDVKD. V lost 9 bases and J 7 bases, leaving 20 bases between the germline ends. CDR3 region: CATCIFPPQVGELFF. The CDR3 DNA follows: TGTGCCACCTGTATATTCCCACCCCAGGTCGGGGAGCTGTTTTTT.

This clone was found once. J is TRBJ1-2 and V is TRBV11-3, with unresolved D. V lost 9 bases and J lost 2, with 13 bases in between. From germline, CDR1 is SGHNT and CDR2 YENEEA. The CDR3 is made up of 13 amino acids. The CDR3 loop is CARNPGANYGYTF. The CDR3 DNA is TGTGCCAGAAATCCAGGTGCCAACTATGGCTACACCTTC.

CDR3 DNA sequence: TGCGCCAGCAGCCCCCACCTTTTGGACAGGGGCACCTTC. Its protein product is CASSPHLLDRGTF. The chain employs TRBV5-1 and TRBJ1-2; 9 nucleotides match TRBD1. Germline CDR1 is SGHRS and CDR2 is YFSETQ. The trim removed 4 bases at V and 13 bases at J, leaving 11 bases unmatched. This CDR3 has 13 residues. Using reference TRBV5-1 and TRBJ1-2 for the parts outside the CDR3, the full variable domain is KAGVTQTPRYLIKTRGQQVTLSCSPISGHRSVSWYQQTPGQGLQFLFEYFSETQRNKGNFPGRFSGRQFSNSRSEMNVSTLELGDSALYLCASSPHLLDRGTFGSGTRLTVV.

The chain couples TRBV28 to TRBJ1-6; D is unresolved. Trimming cost V 6 bases and J 10 bases, with 22 bases left between them. The CDR3 is 16 amino acids. Germline loops: CDR1 MDHEN, CDR2 SYDVKM. CDR3: CASRPQSTGLGSPLHF. As DNA, the CDR3 is TGTGCCAGCAGACCACAATCCACGGGTTTGGGGTCACCCCTCCACTTT.

This chain links TRBV2 with TRBJ1-2; perhaps TRBD1 as D (5 bases). Trimming took off 2 bases at V and 8 bases at J, with 15 bases between the two ends. Germline CDR1 and CDR2: SNHLY and FYNNEI. The CDR3 runs to 14 residues. CDR3 DNA sequence: TGTGCCAGCAGTGAATTGGGCCAGGGCGAGGGCTACACCTTC. Its protein product is CASSELGQGEGYTF.

The J gene is TRBJ2-7, the V gene TRBV30, with D uncertain. In germline, CDR1 is GTSNPN, CDR2 SVGIG (reference sequence). V shed 0 bases and J shed 2 bases, with 11 bases lying between them. The CDR3 sequence is 14 residues long. CDR3 region: CAWSVALRTYEQYF. The CDR3 coding sequence is TGTGCCTGGAGTGTTGCTCTGAGGACCTACGAGCAGTACTTC. Supplemented by reference TRBV30 and TRBJ2-7, the full variable domain reads SQTIHQWPATLVQPVGSPLSLECTVEGTSNPNLYWYRQAAGRGLQLLFYSVGIGQISSEVPQNLSASRPQDRQFILSSKKLLLSDSGFYLCAWSVALRTYEQYFGPGTRLTVT.

This chain uses TRBV2 with TRBJ1-5; 9 bases match TRBD1. The junction had 2 bases not matched to a gene; V was cut back by 6 bases and J by 5 bases. The CDR3 contains 13 residues. Germline V CDR1 and CDR2: SNHLY, FYNNEI. DNA for the CDR3: TGTGCCAGCAGGCGGACAGGGGATCAGCCCCAGCATTTT. Translation gives CASRRTGDQPQHF. The variable domain in full, with the rest retrieved from reference TRBV2 and TRBJ1-5, is EPEVTQTPSHQVTQMGQEVILRCVPISNHLYFYWYRQILGQKVEFLVSFYNNEISEKSEIFDDQFSVERPDGSNFTLKIRSTKLEDSAMYFCASRRTGDQPQHFGDGTRLSIL.

This chain uses TRBV7-3 with TRBJ1-1; 10 nucleotides line up with TRBD1. The ends lost 9 bases at V and 3 bases at J; junction bases unmatched: 10. CDR1 is SGHTA, CDR2 FQGTGA, per germline. This CDR3 has 15 residues. This chain's CDR3 is CASRSTGTGDTEAFF. CDR3 in DNA: TGTGCCAGTAGATCAACCGGGACAGGGGACACTGAAGCTTTCTTT.

This clone was seen a single time. The chain employs TRBV2 and TRBJ2-6, with 8 bases that match TRBD2. With 4 bases clipped from V and 0 bases from J, the junction kept 5 bases outside the gene matches. The CDR3 sequence is 17 residues long. CDR1 SNHLY and CDR2 FYNNEI come from the germline V gene. CDR3: CASSVGGGNSGANVLTF. Written as DNA, the CDR3 is TGTGCCAGCAGTGTCGGGGGGGGCAACTCTGGGGCCAACGTCCTGACTTTC. The entire variable domain, with the rest obtained from reference TRBV2 and TRBJ2-6, is as follows: EPEVTQTPSHQVTQMGQEVILRCVPISNHLYFYWYRQILGQKVEFLVSFYNNEISEKSEIFDDQFSVERPDGSNFTLKIRSTKLEDSAMYFCASSVGGGNSGANVLTFGAGSRLTVL.

V is TRBV6-5 and J is TRBJ1-1, with unresolved D. The germline V and J ends were trimmed by 6 bases and 1 base, with 6 bases remaining between them. This CDR3 region has 12 residues. The V gene's germline CDR1 is MNHEY and CDR2 SVGAGI. DNA for the CDR3: TGTGCCAGCAGATGGGGGAACACTGAAGCTTTCTTT. Translated, it gives CASRWGNTEAFF.

V gene TRBV24-1 combines with J gene TRBJ2-7; tentatively, D is TRBD1 or TRBD2 (5 bases each). CDR3 size: 16 residues. Germline CDR1 and CDR2: KGHDR and SFDVKD. The V and J ends lost 0 bases and 3 bases respectively, with 14 bases between them. In DNA form, the CDR3 reads TGTGCCACCAGTGATTTGATTTCGGGACGATGCTACGAGCAGTACTTC. The encoded protein is CATSDLISGRCYEQYF.

The chain uses TRBV5-1 and TRBJ2-7; 8 positions match TRBD1. Per germline, CDR1 SGHRS and CDR2 YFSETQ. The CDR3 extends over 14 amino acids. V lost 5 bases and J lost 7; bases outside the gene matches: 11. CDR3 in DNA: TGCGCCAGCAGACGAGACAGGGGAACAAGTGAGCAGTACTTC. Its translation is CASRRDRGTSEQYF.

J is TRBJ1-3 and V is TRBV5-4; D ambiguous. Germline V gene lookup returns CDR1 SGHNT and CDR2 YYREEE (reference sequence). The CDR3 consists of 13 residues. V was trimmed by 1 base and J by 4 bases, leaving 6 bases between them. This chain's CDR3 is CASSLRGGNTIYF. The CDR3 DNA sequence: TGTGCCAGCAGCTTGCGTGGAGGAAACACCATATATTTT.

This clone has only a few counts. This chain connects TRBV4-2 to TRBJ1-1, with TRBD1 identical over 10 bases. Germline V gene sequence: CDR1 LGHNA, CDR2 YNFKEQ. The CDR3 is 15 amino acids. V lost 2 bases to trimming and J lost 5 bases; unmatched junction nucleotides: 5. Here the CDR3 DNA reads TGTGCCAGCAGCCAAAGGACAGGGGGAGGGACTGAAGCTTTCTTT. It specifies CASSQRTGGGTEAFF.

This clone came up once. The chain carries TRBV28 and TRBJ1-1, with 9 positions matching TRBD1. The CDR3 has 14 residues. Germline-derived CDR1 and CDR2 are MDHEN and SYDVKM. The V segment lost 7 bases and the J segment 6 bases; nucleotides outside the gene matches: 9. The CDR3 here is CASIGTGTGAEAFF. CDR3 bases: TGTGCCAGCATCGGGACAGGGACGGGGGCTGAAGCTTTCTTT.

This clone has more than one count but fewer than ten. The rearrangement links TRBV2 to TRBJ1-4; D is unresolved. V was cut by 4 bases and J by 0 bases, with 6 bases left in between. Germline loops: CDR1 SNHLY, CDR2 FYNNEI. This CDR3 spans 14 amino acids. The CDR3 nucleotides read TGTGCCAGCAGTGTGGGATCAACTAATGAAAAACTGTTTTTT. Residues: CASSVGSTNEKLFF.

The genes are TRBV7-9 and TRBJ2-1; D possibly corresponds to TRBD2 (6 bases). This CDR3 is built from 14 residues. The germline V gene encodes CDR1 SEHNR and CDR2 FQNEAQ (reference sequence). Trimming shortened V by 1 base and J by 7 bases, and 11 bases separated the two germline ends. This chain's CDR3 is CASSLVRERNEQFF. The DNA for the CDR3 is TGTGCCAGCAGCTTAGTCCGGGAGAGGAATGAGCAGTTCTTC.

The chain combines TRBV6-1 with TRBJ1-1; the D is unclear. The germline gives CDR1 MNHNS, CDR2 SASEGT. The CDR3 loop spans 14 amino acids. Trimming removed 5 bases at V and 5 bases at J, with 15 bases between. As DNA, the CDR3 is TGTGCCAGCAGTCCCCGTGGGGAAACGACTGAAGCTTTCTTT. Its protein is CASSPRGETTEAFF.

The rearrangement joins TRBV10-3 to TRBJ2-3; D perhaps matches TRBD2 (5 bases). The germline V and J ends were trimmed by 2 bases and 1 base, with 10 bases remaining between them. Germline CDR1 reads ENHRY; CDR2 reads SYGVKD. This CDR3 spans 15 amino acids. This chain's CDR3 is CAISETGIGTDTQYF. The CDR3 DNA reads as TGTGCCATCAGTGAGACGGGAATTGGCACAGATACGCAGTATTTT.

The chain employs TRBV5-8 and TRBJ2-1; tentatively, D is TRBD2 (7 bases). This CDR3 is 16 amino acids long. CDR1 is SGHTS and CDR2 is YDEGEE in the germline V gene. Trimming removed 0 bases at V and 4 bases at J, with 14 bases between. As DNA, the CDR3 is TGTGCCAGCAGCTTGGAGGGGGGGCTGGTGTACAATGAGCAGTTCTTC. Translating it yields CASSLEGGLVYNEQFF.

V is TRBV27 and J is TRBJ2-7; perhaps TRBD1 as D (6 bases). The CDR3 spans 14 residues. V lost 3 bases to trimming and J lost 5 bases, with 14 bases between them. CDR1 MNHEY and CDR2 SMNVEV come from the germline V gene (reference sequence). CDR3 sequence (DNA): TGTGCCAGCAGTTTTGCGGACAGTTCACACGAGCAGTACTTC. Its protein is CASSFADSSHEQYF.